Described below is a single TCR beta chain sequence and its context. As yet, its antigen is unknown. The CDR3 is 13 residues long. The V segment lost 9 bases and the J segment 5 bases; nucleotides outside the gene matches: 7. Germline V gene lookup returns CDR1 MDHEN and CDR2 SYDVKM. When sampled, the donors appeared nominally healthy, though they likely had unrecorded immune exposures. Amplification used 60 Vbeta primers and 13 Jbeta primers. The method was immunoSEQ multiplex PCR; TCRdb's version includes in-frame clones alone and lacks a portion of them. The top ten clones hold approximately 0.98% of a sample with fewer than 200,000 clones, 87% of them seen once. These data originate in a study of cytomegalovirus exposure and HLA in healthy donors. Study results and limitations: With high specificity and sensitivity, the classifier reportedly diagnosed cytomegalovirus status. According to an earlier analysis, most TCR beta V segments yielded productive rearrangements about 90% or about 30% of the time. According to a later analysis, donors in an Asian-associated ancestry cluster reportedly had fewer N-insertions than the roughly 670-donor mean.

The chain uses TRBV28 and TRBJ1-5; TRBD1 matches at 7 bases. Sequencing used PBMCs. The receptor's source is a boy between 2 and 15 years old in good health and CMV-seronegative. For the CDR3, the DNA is TGTGCCAGTCGCGGGACAGCCTATCAGCCCCAGCATTTT. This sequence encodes CASRGTAYQPQHF.